These 32 T cell receptor beta chains share one sample of origin, sequenced in a study of shared T cell receptors in the human thymus. Method: immunoSEQ multiplex PCR; TCRdb's copy keeps in-frame clones and lacks some. Counted here are hundreds of thousands of clones, roughly 86% occurring once; the ten biggest clones make up roughly 0.0087%. These sequences were also reported in another study, on human thymus T cells.

Sequences were obtained from thymocytes. These receptor sequences come from a boy in the first two years of life with a congenital heart defect.

To note about this clone: Distinct nucleotide sequences in the sample also encode this CDR3. The chain links TRBV18 to TRBJ2-7; D might be TRBD1 (6 bases). The V gene's germline CDR1 is KGHSH and CDR2 LQKENI. The CDR3 spans 13 residues. The V end was cut by 3 bases, the J end by 3 bases, with 9 bases between. The CDR3 spells CASSPGQSYEQYF. The CDR3 nucleotides are TGTGCCAGCTCACCCGGACAGAGCTACGAGCAGTACTTC.

V and J are TRBV7-6 and TRBJ2-7, with D possibly TRBD1 on 6 matching bases. CDR3 length equals 16 residues. Germline CDR1 SGHVS, CDR2 FNYEAQ. The V end lost 4 bases, the J end lost 3 bases, and 19 bases lay between the germline ends. CDR3: CASSSSAGQNFYEQYF. CDR3 nucleotides: TGTGCCAGCAGCTCCTCGGCCGGACAGAATTTCTACGAGCAGTACTTC.

This chain uses TRBV28 with TRBJ1-3, with 10 bases aligning to TRBD1. V lost 6 bases and J lost 6; bases outside the gene matches: 11. This CDR3 region has 16 residues. Germline-derived CDR1 and CDR2 are MDHEN and SYDVKM. CDR3 sequence (DNA): TGTGCCAGCAGCCCTAGGGGACAGGGGTACCCAAACACCATATATTTT. Protein sequence: CASSPRGQGYPNTIYF.

This chain joins TRBV27 and TRBJ2-6; 9 positions agree with TRBD1. The J segment lost 0 bases and the V segment lost 1 base, leaving 16 bases of the junction unmatched. Germline V gene data show CDR1 as MNHEY and CDR2 as SMNVEV (reference sequence). The CDR3 contains 22 residues. CDR3 DNA: TGTGCCAGCAGTTTATATATCCGCACACCGACAGGGGGATACTCTGGGGCCAACGTCCTGACTTTC. It translates to CASSLYIRTPTGGYSGANVLTF. Full variable domain (remainder filled in from reference TRBV27 and TRBJ2-6): EAQVTQNPRYLITVTGKKLTVTCSQNMNHEYMSWYRQDPGLGLRQIYYSMNVEVTDKGDVPEGYKVSRKEKRNFPLILESPSPNQTSLYFCASSLYIRTPTGGYSGANVLTFGAGSRLTVL.

This sequence joins TRBV10-2 and TRBJ2-7; TRBD2 aligns across 14 bases. This CDR3 has 20 amino acids. J lost 1 base, V lost 2 bases, and 13 bases had no gene match. Per the germline V gene, CDR1 is WSHSY and CDR2 is SAAADI. In DNA, the CDR3 is TGCGCCAGCAGTGAGCTCATTGGACTAGCGGGGGGCAAGACTTCCTACGAGCAGTACTTC. It is translated as CASSELIGLAGGKTSYEQYF.

This sequence joins TRBV25-1 and TRBJ2-7; 7 bases are a match to TRBD2. The CDR3 has 14 residues. Unmatched junction bases numbered 3, after V lost 4 bases and J lost 0 bases. Germline values: CDR1 MGHDK, CDR2 SYGVNS. In DNA, the CDR3 is TGTGCCAGCAGTGGGACTAGGTACTCCTACGAGCAGTACTTC. As protein: CASSGTRYSYEQYF.

This chain uses TRBV30 with TRBJ1-1; 8 nucleotides match TRBD1. The V and J ends lost 0 bases and 2 bases, in that order; junction bases with no gene match: 8. The CDR3 sequence is 16 residues long. CDR1 GTSNPN and CDR2 SVGIG come from the germline V gene (reference sequence). The CDR3 is CAWSVPPGQVNTEAFF. The DNA of the CDR3 is TGTGCCTGGAGTGTTCCCCCGGGACAGGTTAACACTGAAGCTTTCTTT.

The rearrangement links TRBV7-9 to TRBJ1-1; 7 positions match TRBD1. After removal of 5 bases from V and 9 bases from J, the junction contained 3 bases not matched to a gene. Looked up from germline, CDR1 is SEHNR and CDR2 is FQNEAQ (reference sequence). The CDR3 is 11 residues long. The CDR3 here is CASSKQGKAFF. The CDR3 region has the DNA TGTGCCAGCAGCAAACAGGGGAAAGCTTTCTTT.

This sequence joins TRBV6-5 and TRBJ2-2; tentative D call: TRBD2 (5 bases). This CDR3 spans 16 amino acids. The ends were cut back, 0 bases at V and 5 bases at J, with 13 bases in the middle. Germline assignment: CDR1 MNHEY and CDR2 SVGAGI. CDR3 amino acids: CASSYSVREHTGELFF. CDR3 coding DNA: TGTGCCAGCAGTTACTCTGTCCGGGAACATACCGGGGAGCTGTTTTTT.

The chain is built from TRBV27 and TRBJ2-1, with 8 bases fitting TRBD2. Trimming took 2 bases from V and 7 from J; bases not matched to a gene: 13. Per the germline V gene, CDR1 is MNHEY and CDR2 is SMNVEV (reference sequence). The CDR3 totals 17 residues. The CDR3 nucleotides are TGTGCCAGCAGTTTAAAACCAAGCCGGGGGGGCAAGAATGAGCAGTTCTTC. The encoded protein is CASSLKPSRGGKNEQFF.

The chain joins TRBV28 to TRBJ2-5; D is ambiguous. The end of the DNA fits TRBJ2-7 better, so the J call may be wrong. The CDR3 sequence is 13 residues long. Per germline, CDR1 MDHEN and CDR2 SYDVKM. This CDR3 is CASSFSLNHEQYF. CDR3 in DNA: TGTGCCAGCAGTTTCTCCCTAAACCACGAGCAGTACTTC.

This clone came up a few times. The V gene is TRBV4-2, the J gene TRBJ2-4, with 10 bases fitting TRBD1. The V gene end was trimmed by 2 bases and the J gene end by 7 bases; junction bases not matched to a gene: 11. Germline lookup yields CDR1 LGHNA and CDR2 YNFKEQ. The CDR3 length is 17 residues. CDR3 loop: CASSQIPGQGVSNIQYF. The CDR3 region has the DNA TGTGCCAGCAGCCAAATCCCCGGACAGGGGGTGAGTAACATTCAGTACTTC.

The chain carries TRBV7-9 and TRBJ2-7, with a weak D call TRBD1 (6 bases). Germline V gives CDR1 SEHNR, CDR2 FQNEAQ (reference sequence). CDR3 size: 13 residues. Trimming removed 2 bases from V and 3 bases from J, with 8 bases in between. The CDR3 nucleotides read TGTGCCAGCAGCTTATACAGGGACTACGAGCAGTACTTC. It codes for CASSLYRDYEQYF. The full variable domain, with the rest looked up from reference TRBV7-9 and TRBJ2-7, is DTGVSQNPRHKITKRGQNVTFRCDPISEHNRLYWYRQTLGQGPEFLTYFQNEAQLEKSRLLSDRFSAERPKGSFSTLEIQRTEQGDSAMYLCASSLYRDYEQYFGPGTRLTVT.

The gene calls are TRBV10-2 and TRBJ2-7, with a weak D call TRBD2 (5 bases). There are 13 residues in the CDR3. The V end lost 4 bases, the J end lost 3 bases, and 10 bases lay between the germline ends. Germline V gives CDR1 WSHSY, CDR2 SAAADI. DNA of the CDR3: TGCGCCAGCAGTGGTTCGGGGTACTACGAGCAGTACTTC. Encoded protein: CASSGSGYYEQYF.

The J gene is TRBJ2-1, the V gene TRBV7-6, with 14 nucleotides matching TRBD2. There are 16 residues in the CDR3. V trimming: 4 bases; J trimming: 7 bases; junction bases outside the gene matches: 6. The germline V gene has CDR1 SGHVS and CDR2 FNYEAQ. This CDR3 reads CASSWEGLAGVNEQFF. In nucleotides, the CDR3 is TGTGCCAGCAGCTGGGAGGGACTAGCGGGAGTTAATGAGCAGTTCTTC.

This clone was observed a few times. The junction and the germline gene differ at one end; a read error may be behind it. The V call is TRBV29-1, the J call TRBJ2-5; 7 bases map to TRBD2. Germline lookup yields CDR1 SQVTM and CDR2 ANQGSEA. The CDR3 is made up of 14 amino acids. The CDR3 here is CSVAWGGLQGTQYF. The CDR3 bases are TGCAGCGTGGCCTGGGGGGGTCTCCAAGGGACCCAGTACTTC.

The rearrangement uses TRBV6-1 and TRBJ1-1; D is undetermined. Germline loops: CDR1 MNHNS, CDR2 SASEGT. This CDR3 region has 14 residues. Trimming stripped 2 bases from V and 3 bases from J, with 10 bases between. DNA for the CDR3: TGTGCCAGCAGTGAAAGTCAGGTATACACTGAAGCTTTCTTT. The encoded protein is CASSESQVYTEAFF.

CDR3 bases: TGCGCCAGCAGCAGCCGACAGGGCCAAGAGACCCAGTACTTC. Protein sequence: CASSSRQGQETQYF. The genes are TRBV5-1 and TRBJ2-5; TRBD1 matches 7 bases. The length of the CDR3 is 14 residues. The V gene end was trimmed by 4 bases and the J gene end by 1 base; junction bases not matched to a gene: 4. Germline lookup yields CDR1 SGHRS and CDR2 YFSETQ.

The chain joins TRBV6-6 to TRBJ1-4; D gene uncertain. The germline V gene has CDR1 MNHNY and CDR2 SVGAGI (reference sequence). V gave up 7 bases and J gave up 8 bases, with 20 bases separating them. The CDR3 extends over 15 amino acids. This chain's CDR3 is CASNLQSGIREKLFF. In DNA, the CDR3 is TGTGCCAGCAACCTACAGTCGGGAATTCGGGAAAAACTGTTTTTT.

This clone came up once. V gene TRBV28 combines with J gene TRBJ1-3; no clear D. The V gene's germline CDR1 is MDHEN and CDR2 SYDVKM. This CDR3 contains 17 residues. Trimming cost V 1 base and J 0 bases, with 13 bases left between them. CDR3 DNA: TGTGCCAGCAGTTTATACCCTTGGGCCCTCTCTGGAAACACCATATATTTT. It translates to CASSLYPWALSGNTIYF.

This rearrangement joins TRBV6-1 to TRBJ2-7, with TRBD1 matching over 8 bases. Germline V CDR1 and CDR2: MNHNS, SASEGT. The CDR3 runs 14 residues. The J segment lost 1 base and the V segment lost 5 bases, leaving 4 bases of the junction unmatched. The CDR3 DNA follows: TGTGCCAGCAGTACAGACAGGGGATCCTACGAGCAGTACTTC. Translation gives CASSTDRGSYEQYF.

The chain is built from TRBV14 and TRBJ2-7; TRBD1 might be the D (5 bases). Germline CDR1 SGHDN, CDR2 FVKESK. V gave up 1 base and J gave up 2 bases, with 21 bases separating them. The CDR3 loop spans 18 amino acids. CDR3 DNA: TGTGCCAGCAGCCAAGTCTCTGGCTTATTGACAGTCCCCTACGAGCAGTACTTC. This encodes CASSQVSGLLTVPYEQYF. The full variable domain, rest sourced from reference TRBV14 and TRBJ2-7, is EAGVTQFPSHSVIEKGQTVTLRCDPISGHDNLYWYRRVMGKEIKFLLHFVKESKQDESGMPNNRFLAERTGGTYSTLKVQPAELEDSGVYFCASSQVSGLLTVPYEQYFGPGTRLTVT.

This chain joins TRBV28 and TRBJ2-1; 15 bases line up with TRBD2. J lost 8 bases, V lost 5 bases, and 16 bases had no gene match. Germline assignment: CDR1 MDHEN and CDR2 SYDVKM. CDR3 length: 19 residues. CDR3 sequence (DNA): TGTGCCAGCAGTGATACCGGGACTAGCGGGGGGACCTACATCCATGAGCAGTTCTTC. This sequence encodes CASSDTGTSGGTYIHEQFF.

The V and J genes are TRBV20-1 and TRBJ1-1; D uncertain. The length of the CDR3 is 10 residues. The germline CDR1 and CDR2 sequences are DFQATT and SNEGSKA (reference sequence). Written as DNA, the CDR3 is TGCATTAATAGACACATTGAAGCTTTCTTT. Its translation is CINRHIEAFF.

The chain is built from TRBV15 and TRBJ1-1; D remains unclear. The CDR3 runs to 15 residues. The germline V gene encodes CDR1 LNHNV and CDR2 YYDKDF (reference sequence). Trimming cost V 1 base and J 4 bases, with 13 bases left between them. CDR3 residues: CATSRGNGRVTEAFF. The CDR3 DNA reads TGTGCCACCAGCAGAGGAAACGGGAGGGTCACTGAAGCTTTCTTT. Full variable domain (remainder filled in from reference TRBV15 and TRBJ1-1): DAMVIQNPRYQVTQFGKPVTLSCSQTLNHNVMYWYQQKSSQAPKLLFHYYDKDFNNEADTPDNFQSRRPNTSFCFLDIRSPGLGDTAMYLCATSRGNGRVTEAFFGQGTRLTVV.

The chain couples TRBV11-2 to TRBJ2-3, with 10 bases lining up with TRBD2. The CDR3 is 17 residues long. Trimming took 0 bases from V and 5 from J; bases not matched to a gene: 8. CDR1 and CDR2 from the germline V gene are SGHAT and FQNNGV. The DNA for the CDR3 is TGTGCCAGCAGCTTAGATCTAGCGGGGGTGCGAGGAGATACGCAGTATTTT. Residues: CASSLDLAGVRGDTQYF.

This chain joins TRBV27 and TRBJ2-5; 11 bases map to TRBD1. The germline CDR1 and CDR2 sequences are MNHEY and SMNVEV (reference sequence). With V trimmed by 0 bases and J by 5 bases, 17 bases remained unmatched. This CDR3 comprises 20 residues. The CDR3 region has the DNA TGTGCCAGCAGTTTATCCTTTCTGAAGACTGGACAGGGGGCATCGGAGACCCAGTACTTC. The encoded protein is CASSLSFLKTGQGASETQYF.

V gene TRBV9 combines with J gene TRBJ2-1, with a possible D match to TRBD2 (5 bases). CDR3 length equals 16 residues. Germline assignment: CDR1 SGDLS and CDR2 YYNGEE. Trimming took off 0 bases at V and 10 bases at J, with 20 bases between the two ends. CDR3 loop: CASSVASGATPPEQFF. The CDR3 region has the DNA TGTGCCAGCAGCGTAGCGAGCGGAGCTACTCCTCCCGAGCAGTTCTTC.

CDR3 amino acids: CASSPAGGSSYEQYF. The CDR3 bases are TGTGCCAGCAGTCCTGCCGGGGGGTCCTCCTACGAGCAGTACTTC. The chain has TRBV6-5 and TRBJ2-7; 7 positions agree with TRBD2. The CDR3 totals 15 residues. Per the germline V gene, CDR1 is MNHEY and CDR2 is SVGAGI. The V and J ends lost 5 bases and 0 bases, in that order; junction bases with no gene match: 7.

The chain recombines TRBV19 with TRBJ1-2, with a weak D call TRBD1 (6 bases). CDR3 size: 11 residues. Germline V lookup: CDR1 LNHDA, CDR2 SQIVND (reference sequence). Deletions cut 10 bases from V and 5 bases from J, with 11 bases between. The CDR3 protein is CATQTGYGYTF. The CDR3 nucleotides read TGTGCCACGCAGACAGGATATGGCTACACCTTC.

This chain connects TRBV15 to TRBJ2-2; TRBD2 is a possible D gene (6 bases). Deletions cut 1 base from V and 3 bases from J, with 12 bases between. This CDR3 comprises 16 residues. Germline-derived CDR1 and CDR2 are LNHNV and YYDKDF (reference sequence). The CDR3 region is CATSRGVGLYTGELFF. CDR3 DNA sequence: TGTGCCACCAGCAGAGGGGTGGGACTCTACACCGGGGAGCTGTTTTTT.

This clone has a handful of counts. The rearrangement joins TRBV27 to TRBJ2-7, with D possibly matching TRBD2 (6 bases). The CDR3 consists of 13 residues. V gave up 5 bases and J gave up 3 bases, with 11 bases separating them. Germline-derived CDR1 and CDR2 are MNHEY and SMNVEV (reference sequence). This CDR3 is CASSDTDYYEQYF. The CDR3 coding sequence is TGTGCCAGCAGTGACACGGACTACTACGAGCAGTACTTC.